The 8 T cell receptor beta chains reported below all come from one sample, sequenced in a study of vaccination and CD4 T cells after COVID-19. Oncomine TCR Beta short-read sequencing was applied to DNA from cultured CD4+ T cells. TCRdb re-called the PCR reads with MiXCR, one entry per CDR3 protein. The table shows 15,000 to 20,000 distinct CDR3 sequences, with approximately 50% occurring only once. Treatment meaning: roughly 10-day PBMC culture with coronavirus spike peptide pools or control peptides (ViraFEST assay). For these receptors, no antigen is known. The sample consisted of CD4+ T cells from blood, cultured in vitro, taken before SARS-CoV-2 vaccination. These TCRs come from a human donor who had recovered from COVID-19.

The chain links TRBV12-3 or TRBV12-4 to TRBJ2-7; 12 nucleotides agree with TRBD2. Trimming at V came to 5 bases and at J to 3 bases, leaving 5 bases not matched to a gene. The CDR3 extends over 15 amino acids. CDR3: CASSLTSGRIYEQYF. For the CDR3, the DNA is TGTGCCAGCAGTCTAACTAGCGGGAGGATCTACGAGCAGTACTTC.

V gene TRBV10-3 combines with J gene TRBJ2-5; D possibly corresponds to TRBD1 (5 bases). CDR3 length: 13 amino acids. Germline values: CDR1 ENHRY, CDR2 SYGVKD. V dropped 7 bases and J dropped 5 bases, with 14 bases sitting between them. CDR3 sequence reads: CAIMGREGETQYF. Written as DNA, the CDR3 is TGTGCCATCATGGGCAGGGAAGGGGAGACCCAGTACTTC.

J is TRBJ1-4 and V is TRBV20-1; D perhaps matches TRBD1 (6 bases). This CDR3 has 15 amino acids. The V gene's germline CDR1 is DFQATT and CDR2 SNEGSKA (reference sequence). Deletions cut 6 bases from V and 8 bases from J, with 22 bases between. CDR3 nucleotides: TGCAGTGCCCCGAACTCACGGGGGGGCGGGGAAAAACTGTTTTTT. Its protein is CSAPNSRGGGEKLFF.

This chain joins TRBV4-2 and TRBJ2-5; D remains ambiguous. The CDR3 has 15 residues. CDR1 and CDR2 from the germline V gene are LGHNA and YNFKEQ. Trimming removed 0 bases at V and 5 bases at J, with 13 bases between. The DNA of the CDR3 is TGTGCCAGCAGCCAAGAACTCACCGCCGAGGAGACCCAGTACTTC. The encoded protein is CASSQELTAEETQYF.

This clonotype was seen more than once but under ten times. The V call is TRBV15, the J call TRBJ1-6; weak D call: TRBD1 (6 bases). In germline, CDR1 is LNHNV, CDR2 YYDKDF (reference sequence). The CDR3 is 15 residues long. The V and J ends lost 3 bases and 7 bases respectively, with 13 bases between them. The CDR3 DNA reads TGTGCCACCAGCAGGAAACAGGGAGGAAATTCACCCCTCCACTTT. Translating gives CATSRKQGGNSPLHF. The variable domain in full, with the rest retrieved from reference TRBV15 and TRBJ1-6, is DAMVIQNPRYQVTQFGKPVTLSCSQTLNHNVMYWYQQKSSQAPKLLFHYYDKDFNNEADTPDNFQSRRPNTSFCFLDIRSPGLGDTAMYLCATSRKQGGNSPLHFGNGTRLTVT.

Comments on this clonotype: Because the CDR3 is missing its conserved closing phenylalanine or tryptophan, this is likely a read error. This chain uses TRBV6-2 or TRBV6-3 with TRBJ2-5; 8 bases match TRBD1. The germline V gene encodes CDR1 MNHEY and CDR2 SVGEGT. The CDR3 length is 13 residues. V shed 5 bases, J shed 5 bases, and the junction held 4 bases outside the gene matches. The CDR3 DNA follows: TGTGCCAGCAGTAGAGACAGGGGCGAGACCCAGTACTCC. Encoded protein: CASSRDRGETQYS.

The chain combines TRBV20-1 with TRBJ1-3, with TRBD1 matching 7 bases. There are 16 residues in the CDR3. Germline lookup yields CDR1 DFQATT and CDR2 SNEGSKA (reference sequence). V dropped 1 base and J dropped 0; count of bases not matched to a gene: 6. This CDR3 is CSARVAGGTSGNTIYF. The CDR3 DNA follows: TGCAGTGCTAGAGTGGCAGGGGGAACCTCTGGAAACACCATATATTTT.

The rearrangement links TRBV7-3 to TRBJ2-2, with 10 bases aligning to TRBD1. CDR1 SGHTA and CDR2 FQGTGA come from the germline V gene. Trimming removed 5 bases from V and 4 bases from J; junction bases left unmatched: 7. This CDR3 is 16 amino acids long. CDR3 amino acids: CASSRRQGASTGELFF. CDR3 nucleotide sequence: TGTGCCAGCAGCCGAAGACAGGGGGCGAGCACCGGGGAGCTGTTTTTT. The variable domain in full, with the rest retrieved from reference TRBV7-3 and TRBJ2-2, is GAGVSQTPSNKVTEKGKYVELRCDPISGHTALYWYRQSLGQGPEFLIYFQGTGAADDSGLPNDRFFAVRPEGSVSTLKIQRTERGDSAVYLCASSRRQGASTGELFFGEGSRLTVL.